This TCR beta chain was sequenced in a study of shared clonotypes between healthy human individuals. Study at large: Each donor's CD4 naive and CD4 memory cells filled three plates apiece, CD8 naive two, and CD8 memory one. Study-level results: When naive CD4 clonotypes were compared across a handful of donors, 4% to 6.5% were shared.

Points on this clone: Its antigen is unknown.

Assay execution took place at the deep level. Sorted subsets were amplified in replicate PCRs using 150 to 250 ng DNA, about 30,000 T cell genomes. Measured with immunoSEQ multiplex PCR; TCRdb has only the in-frame clones, and not every one. The sample consists of 950,000 to 1,300,000 clones, approximately 76% of them appearing once. The V end lost 0 bases, the J end lost 0 bases, and 24 bases lay between the germline ends. Germline V CDR1 and CDR2: LGHNA, YSLEER. The CDR3 consists of 22 residues. The chain uses TRBV4-3 and TRBJ2-6; the D call may be TRBD1 or TRBD2 (5 bases each). Sequencing was done on a sample of memory CD4+ T cells sorted from blood. Described subset: CD45RA-negative fraction. This TCR was sampled from a man in his late teens or twenties in good health. CDR3 in DNA: TGCGCCAGCAGCCAAGATGGTTTGAATTTACCGGGACGGATCTCTGGGGCCAACGTCCTGACTTTC. It specifies CASSQDGLNLPGRISGANVLTF.